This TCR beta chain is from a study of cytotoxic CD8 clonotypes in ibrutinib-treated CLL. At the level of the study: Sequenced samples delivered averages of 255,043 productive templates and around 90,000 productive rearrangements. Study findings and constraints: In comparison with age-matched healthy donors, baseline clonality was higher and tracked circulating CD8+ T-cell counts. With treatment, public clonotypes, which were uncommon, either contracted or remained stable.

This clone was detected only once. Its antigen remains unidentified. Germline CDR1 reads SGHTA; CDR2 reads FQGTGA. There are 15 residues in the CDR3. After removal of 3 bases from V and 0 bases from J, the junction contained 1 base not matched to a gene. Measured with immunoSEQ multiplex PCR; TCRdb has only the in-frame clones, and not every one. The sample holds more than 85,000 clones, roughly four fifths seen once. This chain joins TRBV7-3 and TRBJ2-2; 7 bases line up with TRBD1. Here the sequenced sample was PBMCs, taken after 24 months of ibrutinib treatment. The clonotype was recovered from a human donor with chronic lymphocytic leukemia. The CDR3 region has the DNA TGTGCCAGCAGCTTGGGGACAGCGAACACCGGGGAGCTGTTTTTT. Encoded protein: CASSLGTANTGELFF.